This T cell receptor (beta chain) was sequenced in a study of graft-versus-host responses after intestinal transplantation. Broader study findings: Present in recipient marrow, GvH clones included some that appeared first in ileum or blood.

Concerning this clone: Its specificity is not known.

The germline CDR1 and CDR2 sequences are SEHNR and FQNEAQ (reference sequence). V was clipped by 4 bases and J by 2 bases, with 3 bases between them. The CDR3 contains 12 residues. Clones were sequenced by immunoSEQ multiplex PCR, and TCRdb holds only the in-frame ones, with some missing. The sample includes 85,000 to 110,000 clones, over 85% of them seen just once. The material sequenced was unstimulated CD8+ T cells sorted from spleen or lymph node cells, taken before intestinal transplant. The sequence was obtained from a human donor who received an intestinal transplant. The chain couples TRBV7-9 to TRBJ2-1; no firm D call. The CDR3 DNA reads TGTGCCAGCAGCTCACCCTACAATGAGCAGTTCTTC. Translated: CASSSPYNEQFF.